The source of this T cell receptor (beta chain) is a study of blood T cell repertoires in COVID-19. On the study more broadly: Donors in the United States, Italy and Spain gave samples during acute or convalescent COVID-19.

In its sample, this clone was seen a few times. The CDR3 has 19 amino acids. CDR1 and CDR2 from the germline V gene are DFQATT and SNEGSKA (reference sequence). After removal of 3 bases from V and 2 bases from J, the junction contained 19 bases not matched to a gene. Original processing notes: Estimated nucleated cell counts came from reference gene primer amplification. Data came from immunoSEQ multiplex PCR; TCRdb stores just in-frame clones and leaves some out. V and J calls and clone size are those listed in that table; D and trimming were worked out from the DNA. The data contain a few hundred thousand clones, 82% of them singletons.

V is TRBV20-1 and J is TRBJ1-3; TRBD1 matches at 7 bases. Sequencing was done on a sample of peripheral blood. The clonotype was recovered from a woman aged 18-35 years with acute or convalescent COVID-19. The CDR3 loop is CSASPMSQPTGFPGNTIYF. The CDR3 DNA sequence: TGCAGTGCTAGTCCTATGTCGCAACCGACAGGGTTTCCTGGAAACACCATATATTTT.